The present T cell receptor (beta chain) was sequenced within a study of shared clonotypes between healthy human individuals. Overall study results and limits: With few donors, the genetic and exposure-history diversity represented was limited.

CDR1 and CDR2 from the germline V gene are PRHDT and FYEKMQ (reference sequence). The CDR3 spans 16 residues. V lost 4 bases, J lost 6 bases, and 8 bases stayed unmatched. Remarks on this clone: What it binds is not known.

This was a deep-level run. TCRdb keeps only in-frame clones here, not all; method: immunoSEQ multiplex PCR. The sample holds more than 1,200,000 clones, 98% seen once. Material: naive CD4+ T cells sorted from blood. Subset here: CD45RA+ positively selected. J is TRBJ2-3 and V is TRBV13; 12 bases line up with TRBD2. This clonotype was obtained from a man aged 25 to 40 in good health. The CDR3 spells CASSSLRLAGVDTQYF. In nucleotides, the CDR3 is TGTGCCAGCAGCTCCCTTCGACTAGCGGGAGTGGATACGCAGTATTTT.